The present T cell receptor (beta chain) was sequenced within a study of shared clonotypes between healthy human individuals (TCRdb year 2020). Notes on the research overall: A few men and a couple of women, aged 18 to 49 years, made up the cohort. Blood TCR repertoires of roughly 5 healthy adults were deeply sequenced to estimate repertoire size and the extent of clonotype sharing between individuals. To increase sequencing depth and limit assay-specific biases, different laboratories used diverse techniques to prepare libraries and sequence TCR repertoires. Each donor's leukapheresis produced roughly between roughly 0.85 and 9.5 billion PBMCs. General study outcomes and caveats: Pairwise subsampling indicated that sequencing depth was expected to affect the degree of clonotype sharing among donors. Because the study included only a small number of donors, the genetic and exposure-history diversity represented was limited. Sampling was restricted to blood, and TCR repertoires in tissue are likely to differ from TCR repertoires in blood.

This clone was counted at least ten times. Its target antigen remains unknown. No much larger clone is present one base from it, and per-base qualities are unavailable. Within the sample, other DNA sequences also encode this same CDR3. TCR CDR3 regions were amplified from genomic DNA by multiplex PCR using the deep immunoSEQ assay. Extracted genomic DNA from each cell subset was distributed evenly across all wells of several immunoSEQ 96-well plates, and each plate was treated as a replicate. For unsorted PBMC, 250 to 350 ng genomic DNA, equal to roughly 32,000 T cell genomes, was loaded into each replicate PCR. Ten immunoSEQ deep assay plates were used to sequence unsorted PBMC genomic DNA. Purified libraries were quantified with a Qubit 3.0 fluorometer, sized on a Bioanalyzer 2100, and re-quantified with the KAPA Library Quantification kit. A separate single-read 150-cycle Illumina NextSeq 550 flow cell was used to sequence each immunoSEQ 96-well plate. The authors processed their data as follows. Because the immunoSEQ output held only junctional sequences and lacked quality scores, the filtering could not match the filtering applied to full-length reads. Sequences were annotated with PyIR, a Python wrapper for IgBLAST v1.9, using IMGT germline references to assign V/J genes and CDR3. Reads were filtered out if the reads had weak V/J assignments (E-value above 1e-6), no CDR3, stop codons, out-of-frame junctions, or ambiguous translated residues. V3J clonotypes were defined as sequences sharing the same inferred V gene, J gene, and CDR3 amino acid sequence. The percentage overlap between two repertoires was calculated by dividing the number of shared unique clonotypes by the size of the smaller repertoire. Richness of each repertoire was evaluated using RTK rarefaction, the Chao1 estimator, and Recon v2.1 estimates of unobserved clonotypes. Imported from immuneACCESS, the table was reduced by TCRdb to in-frame sequences with V and J called. These copies leave out some clones; in studies compared against another copy, an unresolved V gene accounts for under half, and the cause of the remainder is not known. V, J and clone size are those of that table, while D and trimming were read from the DNA. The sample table shows about 490,000 clones, and around 85% are seen once. Jointly, the top ten make up 10% to 15% of the sample.

The CDR3 numbers 14 residues from cysteine through phenylalanine. Just the 42-base CDR3 DNA is kept, in frame starting at base 1. V drops 5 bases and J drops 7 bases, leaving 14 bases in between. From the germline V gene, CDR1 is ENHRY and CDR2 is SYGVKD. Donors were healthy HIV-negative adults with no recently reported acute infections or vaccinations. All donors were Caucasian adults living in Nashville, Tennessee, USA. For unsorted samples, some 90 million PBMCs were counted, and genomic DNA was extracted using the QIAamp DNA Blood Mini kit. After blood collection by leukapheresis, PBMCs were isolated using Ficoll-Histopaque density gradient centrifugation and then cryopreserved in the vapor phase of liquid nitrogen.

What was sequenced was PBMCs. The source of this sequence is a woman in her forties in good health. Some clones in this sample may be carry-over from other donors' samples. This chain joins TRBV10-3 to TRBJ1-4; 5 matching bases give a weak D call of TRBD1. In nucleotides, the sequence is TGTGCCATCAGTACTCTACCTAGGGGTGAAAAACTGTTTTTT. Translated, this is CAISTLPRGEKLFF.